This T cell receptor beta chain was identified during a study of shared clonotypes between healthy human individuals. General study findings and limits: Rarefaction demonstrated incomplete sorted-subset sequencing despite large depth. Of the naive CD4 clonotypes, roughly 5.5% were shared across a handful of donors.

Naive CD8 isolation took CD45RO-negative cells positively selected for CCR7 and excluded terminally differentiated effector memory CD45RA+ cells. CDR1 is SGHVS, CDR2 FNYEAQ, per germline. V lost 5 bases, J lost 9 bases, and 13 bases stayed unmatched. This CDR3 is built from 15 residues. A note on this clone: Its antigen is unknown.

At a deep level, the assay was run. The method was immunoSEQ multiplex PCR; TCRdb's version includes in-frame clones alone and lacks a portion of them. This table has about 2 million clones, approximately 94% appearing once. This rearrangement joins TRBV7-6 to TRBJ2-5, with TRBD2 matching 9 bases. Sequenced input: naive CD8+ T cells sorted from blood. The source of this sequence is a man in his late teens or twenties in good health. The CDR3 here is CASSLLLAGTEPQYF. The CDR3 DNA reads TGTGCCAGCAGCCTCTTGCTAGCGGGGACGGAGCCCCAGTACTTC.